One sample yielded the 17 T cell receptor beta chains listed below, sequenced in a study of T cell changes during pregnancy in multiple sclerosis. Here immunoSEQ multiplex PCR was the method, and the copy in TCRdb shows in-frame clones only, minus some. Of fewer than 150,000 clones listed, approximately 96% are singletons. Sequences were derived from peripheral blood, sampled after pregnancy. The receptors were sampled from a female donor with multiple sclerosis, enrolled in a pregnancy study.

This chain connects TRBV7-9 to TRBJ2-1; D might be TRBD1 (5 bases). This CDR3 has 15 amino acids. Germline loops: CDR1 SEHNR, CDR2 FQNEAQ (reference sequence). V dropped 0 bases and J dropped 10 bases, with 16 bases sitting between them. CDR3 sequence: CASSLAGRALPEQFF. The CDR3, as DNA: TGTGCCAGCAGCTTAGCGGGCAGGGCCCTACCCGAGCAGTTCTTC.

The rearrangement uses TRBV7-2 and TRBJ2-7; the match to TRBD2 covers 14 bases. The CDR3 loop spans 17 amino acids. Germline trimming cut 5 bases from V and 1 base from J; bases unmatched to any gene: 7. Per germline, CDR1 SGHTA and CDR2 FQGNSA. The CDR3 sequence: CASSRGLAGEASYEQYF. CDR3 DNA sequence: TGTGCCAGCAGCCGGGGACTAGCGGGAGAAGCGTCCTACGAGCAGTACTTC.

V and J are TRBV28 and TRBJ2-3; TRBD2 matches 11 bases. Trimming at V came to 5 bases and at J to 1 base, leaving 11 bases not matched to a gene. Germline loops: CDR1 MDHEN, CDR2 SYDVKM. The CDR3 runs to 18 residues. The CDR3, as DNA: TGTGCCAGCAGTCCGACCGGGACTAGCGGAAGGCGCACAGATACGCAGTATTTT. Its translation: CASSPTGTSGRRTDTQYF.

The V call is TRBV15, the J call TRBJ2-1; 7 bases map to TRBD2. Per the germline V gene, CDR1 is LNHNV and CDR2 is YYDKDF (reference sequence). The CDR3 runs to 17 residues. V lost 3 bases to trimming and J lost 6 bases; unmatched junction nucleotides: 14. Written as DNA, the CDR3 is TGTGCCACCAGCAGGGAAGACTGGGGGGGTTCGAGCAATGAGCAGTTCTTC. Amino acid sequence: CATSREDWGGSSNEQFF.

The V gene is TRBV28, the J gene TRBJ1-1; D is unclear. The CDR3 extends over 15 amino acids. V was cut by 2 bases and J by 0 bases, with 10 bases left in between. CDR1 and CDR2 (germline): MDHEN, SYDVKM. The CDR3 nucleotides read TGTGCCAGCAGTTTAAAGCCGGGTATGAACACTGAAGCTTTCTTT. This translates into CASSLKPGMNTEAFF.

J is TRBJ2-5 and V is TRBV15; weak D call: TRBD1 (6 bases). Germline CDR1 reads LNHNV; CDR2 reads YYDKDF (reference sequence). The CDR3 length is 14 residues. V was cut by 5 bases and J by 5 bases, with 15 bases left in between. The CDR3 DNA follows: TGTGCCACCAGCCCCAGGGGCACCAGGGAGACCCAGTACTTC. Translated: CATSPRGTRETQYF.

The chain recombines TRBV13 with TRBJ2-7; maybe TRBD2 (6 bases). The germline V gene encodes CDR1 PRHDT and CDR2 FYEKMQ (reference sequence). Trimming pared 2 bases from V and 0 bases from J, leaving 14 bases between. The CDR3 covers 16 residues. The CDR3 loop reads CASSLFRGGASYEQYF. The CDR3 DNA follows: TGTGCCAGCAGCTTATTTCGGGGCGGGGCCTCCTACGAGCAGTACTTC.

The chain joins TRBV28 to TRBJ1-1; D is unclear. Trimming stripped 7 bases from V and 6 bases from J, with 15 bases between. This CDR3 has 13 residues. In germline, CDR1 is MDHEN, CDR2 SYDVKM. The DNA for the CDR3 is TGTGCCAGCATCCCCGGTCCTAACGCTGAAGCTTTCTTT. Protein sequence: CASIPGPNAEAFF.

DNA of the CDR3: TGCGCCAGCAGCCAAGAGAGAGGGCCCTCTGGAAACACCATATATTTT. It yields the protein CASSQERGPSGNTIYF. The V gene is TRBV4-1, the J gene TRBJ1-3; D is uncertain. The CDR3 contains 16 residues. Germline CDR1 reads MGHRA; CDR2 reads YSYEKL. V lost 0 bases, J lost 0 bases, and 9 bases lay in between.

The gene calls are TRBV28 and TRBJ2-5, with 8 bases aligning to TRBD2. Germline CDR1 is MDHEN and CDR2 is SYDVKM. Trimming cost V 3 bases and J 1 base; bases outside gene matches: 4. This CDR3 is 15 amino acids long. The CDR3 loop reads CASSFPGGGQETQYF. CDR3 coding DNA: TGTGCCAGCAGTTTTCCGGGGGGGGGCCAAGAGACCCAGTACTTC.

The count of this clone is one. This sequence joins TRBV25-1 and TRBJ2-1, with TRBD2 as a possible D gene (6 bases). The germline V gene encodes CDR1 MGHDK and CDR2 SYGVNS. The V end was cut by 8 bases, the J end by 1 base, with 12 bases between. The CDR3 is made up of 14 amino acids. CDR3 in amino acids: CASSSDTSYNEQFF. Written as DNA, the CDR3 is TGTGCCAGCTCTAGCGACACGTCCTACAATGAGCAGTTCTTC.

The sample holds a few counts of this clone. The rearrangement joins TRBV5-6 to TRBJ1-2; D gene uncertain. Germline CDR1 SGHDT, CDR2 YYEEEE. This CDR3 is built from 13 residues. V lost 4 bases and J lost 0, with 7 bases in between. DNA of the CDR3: TGTGCCAGCAGCCGGGGTCCTAACTATGGCTACACCTTC. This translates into CASSRGPNYGYTF. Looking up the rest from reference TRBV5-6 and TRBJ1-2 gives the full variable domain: DAGVTQSPTHLIKTRGQQVTLRCSPKSGHDTVSWYQQALGQGPQFIFQYYEEEERQRGNFPDRFSGHQFPNYSSELNVNALLLGDSALYLCASSRGPNYGYTFGSGTRLTVV.

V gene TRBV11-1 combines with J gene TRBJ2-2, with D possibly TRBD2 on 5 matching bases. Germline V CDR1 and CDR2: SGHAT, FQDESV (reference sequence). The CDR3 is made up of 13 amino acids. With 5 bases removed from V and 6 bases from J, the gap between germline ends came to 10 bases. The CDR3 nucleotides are TGTGCCAGCAGCGGGAGAGTATCCGGGGAGCTGTTTTTT. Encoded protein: CASSGRVSGELFF.

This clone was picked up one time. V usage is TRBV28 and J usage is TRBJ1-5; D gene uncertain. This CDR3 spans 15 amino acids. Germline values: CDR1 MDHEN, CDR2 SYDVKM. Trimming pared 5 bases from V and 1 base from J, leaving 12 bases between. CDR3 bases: TGTGCCAGCAGTCTTCTCCCACAGAGCAATCAGCCCCAGCATTTT. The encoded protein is CASSLLPQSNQPQHF. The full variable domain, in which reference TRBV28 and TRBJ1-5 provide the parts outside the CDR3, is DVKVTQSSRYLVKRTGEKVFLECVQDMDHENMFWYRQDPGLGLRLIYFSYDVKMKEKGDIPEGYSVSREKKERFSLILESASTNQTSMYLCASSLLPQSNQPQHFGDGTRLSIL.

The CDR3 is CASSVESGASSGNEQFF. The CDR3 DNA sequence: TGTGCCAGCAGCGTAGAGAGCGGGGCTAGCTCAGGCAATGAGCAGTTCTTC. The chain has TRBV9 and TRBJ2-1, with TRBD2 matching 7 bases. The CDR3 sequence is 17 residues long. CDR1 and CDR2 from the germline V gene are SGDLS and YYNGEE. V lost 0 bases and J lost 6; bases outside the gene matches: 12. Full variable domain (remainder filled in from reference TRBV9 and TRBJ2-1): DSGVTQTPKHLITATGQRVTLRCSPRSGDLSVYWYQQSLDQGLQFLIQYYNGEERAKGNILERFSAQQFPDLHSELNLSSLELGDSALYFCASSVESGASSGNEQFFGPGTRLTVL.

The CDR3: CASSQPGTSGSYEQYF. The CDR3, as DNA: TGTGCCAGCAGCCAACCCGGGACTAGCGGGAGCTACGAGCAGTACTTC. The chain links TRBV28 to TRBJ2-7, with 14 nucleotides matching TRBD2. This CDR3 is 16 amino acids long. Germline CDR1 reads MDHEN; CDR2 reads SYDVKM. The V segment lost 6 bases and the J segment 3 bases; nucleotides outside the gene matches: 7.

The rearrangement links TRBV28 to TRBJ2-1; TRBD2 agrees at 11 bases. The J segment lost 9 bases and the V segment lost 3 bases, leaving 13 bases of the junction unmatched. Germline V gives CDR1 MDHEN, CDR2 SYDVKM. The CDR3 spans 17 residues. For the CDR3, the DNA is TGTGCCAGCAGTTTGGTGCGGCTAGCGGGAGGACGGAGTGAGCAGTTCTTC. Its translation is CASSLVRLAGGRSEQFF.